The sequence of this T cell receptor (beta chain) was determined in a study of shared clonotypes between healthy human individuals (dated by TCRdb to about 2020). About the study as a whole: A few men and a couple of women, aged 18 to 49 years, made up the cohort. Blood TCR repertoires of about 5 healthy adults were deeply sequenced to estimate repertoire size and the extent of clonotype sharing between individuals. To increase sequencing depth and limit assay-specific biases, TCR repertoire library preparation and sequencing were carried out by different laboratories using diverse techniques. Each donor's leukapheresis produced roughly between about 0.8 and 8.9 billion PBMCs.

Using the deep immunoSEQ assay, multiplex PCR amplified TCR CDR3 regions from genomic DNA. Extracted genomic DNA from each cell subset was distributed evenly across all wells of several immunoSEQ 96-well plates, and each plate was treated as a replicate. Each replicate PCR for unsorted PBMC received 300 to 350 ng genomic DNA, equal to 25,000 to 30,000 T cell genomes. Ten immunoSEQ deep assay plates were used to sequence the unsorted PBMC genomic DNA. The purified libraries were quantified using a Qubit 3.0 fluorometer, sized with a Bioanalyzer 2100, and then quantified again using the KAPA Library Quantification kit. A separate single-read 150-cycle Illumina NextSeq 550 flow cell was used to sequence each immunoSEQ 96-well plate. The authors processed their data as follows. Because the immunoSEQ output included only junctional sequences and no quality scores, the filtering could not be the same as the filtering used for full-length reads. To assign V/J genes and CDR3, sequences were annotated using PyIR, a Python wrapper for IgBLAST v1.9, with IMGT germline references. Reads with weak V/J assignments (E-value above 1e-6), missing CDR3, stop codons, out-of-frame junctions, or ambiguous translated residues were removed. A V3J clonotype was defined by an identical inferred V gene, J gene, and CDR3 amino acid sequence. The percentage overlap between two repertoires was calculated by dividing the number of shared unique clonotypes by the size of the smaller repertoire. Richness of each repertoire was evaluated using RTK rarefaction, the Chao1 estimator, and Recon v2.1 estimates of unobserved clonotypes. Here the immuneACCESS table is served through TCRdb, limited to in-frame sequences with V and J called. Missing clones are a known gap in these copies; in checked studies unresolved V genes cover under half, and the rest lacks a known reason. V and J calls and clone size follow that table, whereas D and trimming were derived from the DNA. Across this sample there are fewer than 550,000 clones, with roughly 79% seen only once. The ten most abundant clones make up under 15% of the sample.

Trimming at the junction amounts to 3 bases on V and 0 bases on J, and the germline ends lie 15 bases apart. The germline V gene (reference sequence) specifies GTSNPN as CDR1 and SVGIG as CDR2. The CDR3 spans 15 residues, from the cysteine through the phenylalanine. Just the 45-base CDR3 DNA is kept, in frame starting at base 1. The donors were healthy, HIV-negative adults who had no recently reported acute infections or vaccinations. All donors were Caucasian adults living in Nashville, Tennessee, USA. For unsorted samples, 75 million to 90 million PBMCs were counted, and genomic DNA was extracted using the QIAamp DNA Blood Mini kit. Blood was collected by leukapheresis, and PBMCs were isolated by Ficoll-Histopaque density gradient centrifugation and then cryopreserved in liquid nitrogen vapor phase. On the study overall, not on this receptor specifically: Sampling was restricted to blood, and TCR repertoires in tissue are likely to differ from TCR repertoires in blood. Based on pairwise subsampling, the degree of clonotype sharing among donors was expected to be affected by sequencing depth. Because the study included a small number of donors, the genetic and exposure-history diversity represented was limited.

As regards this clone: Its target antigen remains unknown. The sample holds no much larger clone one base away, and base qualities are not on file.

This TCR was recovered from a woman aged 40 to 50 in good health. Some clones in this sample may be carry-over from other donors' samples. The sequence is built from TRBV30 and TRBJ2-7; the D gene is perhaps TRBD2, from 7 matching bases. The sample consisted of PBMCs. The CDR3 amino acid sequence is: CAWSRGAASSYEQYF. The DNA is as follows: TGTGCCTGGAGCCGGGGGGCAGCTAGCTCCTACGAGCAGTACTTC.